This T cell receptor beta chain was identified in a study of T cell responses to AZD1222 COVID-19 vaccine. For the study at large: Second doses that came at about 4 or about 12 weeks were put together. Whole-study results and caveats: White British ancestry dominated among donors, who included more females, and clonal diversity was possibly underestimated. Seropositive status at baseline applied to only five or six AZD1222 recipients. Targets within unmutated variant regions were reportedly found for nearly half of spike-specific TCRs.

Germline loops: CDR1 MNHNS, CDR2 SASEGT. CDR3 length equals 13 residues. V lost 3 bases and J 11 bases, leaving 16 bases between the germline ends. Some clones are missing from TCRdb's copy, which holds only in-frame ones; the method was immunoSEQ multiplex PCR. The top ten clones hold roughly 1.5% of a sample with some 180,000 clones, approximately 92% of them seen once. Note on this clone: Its antigen is not known.

The sequence came from an adult in good health. Sequencing was performed on peripheral blood, taken on day 0 of AZD1222 vaccination. The chain employs TRBV6-1 and TRBJ1-1, with D maybe TRBD1 (6 bases). CDR3 DNA sequence: TGTGCCAGCAGTGATCGCGGGGGGCGCGAGGCTTTCTTT. It yields the protein CASSDRGGREAFF.